This T cell receptor beta chain was profiled in a study of control samples from healthy donors and cancer patients. The CDR3 covers 16 residues. The germline V gene has CDR1 SNHLY and CDR2 FYNNEI. Trimming pared 2 bases from V and 0 bases from J, leaving 11 bases between. Clones were sequenced by immunoSEQ multiplex PCR, and TCRdb holds only the in-frame ones, with some missing. The table includes some 100,000 clones, 90% detected once. The specimen sequenced was blood. The rearrangement links TRBV2 to TRBJ2-1; the D is unclear. The TCR comes from a human donor in good health. The donor label of this sample is uncertain. CDR3 sequence (DNA): TGTGCCAGCAGTGAAAATAGATTCAGCTCCTACAATGAGCAGTTCTTC. Protein product: CASSENRFSSYNEQFF.